The clone carrying this TCR beta chain was picked up many times. Germline lookup yields CDR1 SEHNR and CDR2 FQNEAQ (reference sequence). The CDR3 loop spans 14 amino acids. V lost 6 bases and J lost 0, with 11 bases in between. This entry belongs to a study of regulatory T cells in long-lasting Graves disease. The time point here: persistent/refractory GD, antithyroid drugs over 5 years with positive TRAb. From PBMCs, RNA was extracted and then used to make the TCR library. Diagnoses of Graves' disease were made by American Thyroid Association guidelines. Patients were enrolled at an endocrinology department in Xi'an, China. TCR beta libraries were built with iRepertoire HTBI primers and Arm-PCR of CDR3 regions. TCRdb analysed the multiplex PCR reads with MiXCR anew, one entry per CDR3 protein. The table has roughly 500,000 distinct CDR3 sequences, approximately 21% seen once.

This chain joins TRBV7-9 and TRBJ2-5; D unclear. This sequence originates from a female donor with Graves disease. The sequences come from peripheral blood mononuclear cells (PBMCs), collected when the disease was refractory, from a patient treated with antithyroid drugs. The CDR3 loop is CASSNDGDQETQYF. DNA of the CDR3: TGTGCCAGCAGTAACGACGGAGACCAAGAGACCCAGTACTTC.